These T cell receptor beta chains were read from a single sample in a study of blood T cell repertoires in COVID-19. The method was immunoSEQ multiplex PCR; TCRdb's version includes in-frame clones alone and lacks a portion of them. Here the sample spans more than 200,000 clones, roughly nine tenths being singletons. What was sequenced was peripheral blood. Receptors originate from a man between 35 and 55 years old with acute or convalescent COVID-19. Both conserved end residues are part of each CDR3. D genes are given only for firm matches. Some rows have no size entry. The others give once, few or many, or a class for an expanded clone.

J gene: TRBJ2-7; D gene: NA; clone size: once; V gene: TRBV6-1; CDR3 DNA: TGTGCCAGCAGTGAAAATTGGGTGGACATGGCCTTC; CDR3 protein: CASSENWVDMAF
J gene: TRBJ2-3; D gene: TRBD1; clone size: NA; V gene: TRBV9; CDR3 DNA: TGTGCCAGCAGCGCAACAGGGGGCAATGCTTATACAGATACGCAGTATTTT; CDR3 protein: CASSATGGNAYTDTQYF
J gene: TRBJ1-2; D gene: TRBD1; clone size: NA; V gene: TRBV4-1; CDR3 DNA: TGCGCCAGCAGCCAGGGGACAGGGACGGGTGGCTACACCTTC; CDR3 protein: CASSQGTGTGGYTF
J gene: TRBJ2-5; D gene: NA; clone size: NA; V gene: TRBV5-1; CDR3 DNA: TGCGCCAGCAGCTTTCTAGCCGAGGAGACCCAGTACTTC; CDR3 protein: CASSFLAEETQYF
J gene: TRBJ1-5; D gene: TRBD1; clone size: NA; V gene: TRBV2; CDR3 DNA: TGTGCCAGCATGACTGACAGGGGGGGAGCTCAGCCCCAGCATTTT; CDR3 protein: CASMTDRGGAQPQHF
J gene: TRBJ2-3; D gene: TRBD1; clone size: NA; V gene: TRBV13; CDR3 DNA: TGTGCCAGCAGCTTAGGGACCGGGACAGGGGGCACAGATACGCAGTATTTT; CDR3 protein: CASSLGTGTGGTDTQYF
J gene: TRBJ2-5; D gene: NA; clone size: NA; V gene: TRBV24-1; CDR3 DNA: TGTGCCACCTCTCGGGGCGGGACGGGACAAGAGACCCAGTACTTC; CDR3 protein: CATSRGGTGQETQYF
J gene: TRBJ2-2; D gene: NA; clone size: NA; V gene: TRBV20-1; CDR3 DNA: TGCAGTGCTAGTCCCGGGGGACGGAACACCGGGGAGCTGTTTTTT; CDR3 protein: CSASPGGRNTGELFF
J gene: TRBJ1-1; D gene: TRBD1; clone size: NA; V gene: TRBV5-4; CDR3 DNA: TGTGCCAGCAGCTTGGAAGGGGGCGAGCGGACGACTGAAGCTTTCTTT; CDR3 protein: CASSLEGGERTTEAFF
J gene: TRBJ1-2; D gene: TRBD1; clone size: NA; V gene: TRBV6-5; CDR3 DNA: TGTGCCAGCTCCTTTGGGACAGACTATGGCTACACCTTC; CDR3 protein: CASSFGTDYGYTF
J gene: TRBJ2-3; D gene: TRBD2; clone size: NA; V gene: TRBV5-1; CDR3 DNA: TGCGCCAGCAGCTCTGTACTAGCGGGGGTCACAGATACGCAGTATTTT; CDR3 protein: CASSSVLAGVTDTQYF
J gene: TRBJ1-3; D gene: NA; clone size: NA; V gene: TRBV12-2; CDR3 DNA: TGTGCAAGTCCCCTAGCGGGCAGGGTTGAAGCTGGAAACACCATATATTTT; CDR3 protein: CASPLAGRVEAGNTIYF
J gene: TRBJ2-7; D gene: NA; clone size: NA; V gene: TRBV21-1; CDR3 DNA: TGTGCCAGCAGCAAGAAGTCGGGGGGCGGATACGAGCAGTACTTC; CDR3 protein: CASSKKSGGGYEQYF
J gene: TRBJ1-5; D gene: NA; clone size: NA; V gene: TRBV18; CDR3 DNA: TGTGCCAGCTCACCCTGGGGCCTAAATCAGCCCCAGCATTTT; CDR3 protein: CASSPWGLNQPQHF
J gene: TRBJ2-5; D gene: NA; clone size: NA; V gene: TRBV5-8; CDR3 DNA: TGTGCCAGCAGCCCTAGTGGAGGAAAGACCCAGTACTTC; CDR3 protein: CASSPSGGKTQYF
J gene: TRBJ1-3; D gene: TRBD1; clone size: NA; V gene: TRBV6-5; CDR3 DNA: TGTGCCAGCGACACAGGGGGGGCTGGAAACACCATATATTTT; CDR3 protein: CASDTGGAGNTIYF
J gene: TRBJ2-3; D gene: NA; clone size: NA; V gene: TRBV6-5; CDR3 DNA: TGTGCCAGCAGTTACGCGACTATTGCTAGCACAGATACGCAGTATTTT; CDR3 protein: CASSYATIASTDTQYF
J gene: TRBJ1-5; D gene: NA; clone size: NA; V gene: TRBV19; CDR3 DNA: TGTGCCAGTAGTCAACAGAAGCCCCAGCATTTT; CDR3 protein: CASSQQKPQHF
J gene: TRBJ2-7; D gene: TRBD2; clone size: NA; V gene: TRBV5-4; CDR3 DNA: TGTGCCAGCAGCTCGACTAGCGTGTCCTCCTACGAGCAGTACTTC; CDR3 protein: CASSSTSVSSYEQYF
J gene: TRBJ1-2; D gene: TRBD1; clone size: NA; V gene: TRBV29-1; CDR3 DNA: TGCAGCGTTCGCCCCGGGACAGGGGTCTACACCTTC; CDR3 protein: CSVRPGTGVYTF
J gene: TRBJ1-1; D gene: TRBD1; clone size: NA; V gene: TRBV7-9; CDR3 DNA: TGTGCCAGCAGCTCGTGGACAGGAATGAACACTGAAGCTTTCTTT; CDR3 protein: CASSSWTGMNTEAFF
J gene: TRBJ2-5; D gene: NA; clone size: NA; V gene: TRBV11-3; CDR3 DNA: TGTGCCAGCAGCTTCCACTGGGGCGAGACCCAGTACTTC; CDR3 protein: CASSFHWGETQYF
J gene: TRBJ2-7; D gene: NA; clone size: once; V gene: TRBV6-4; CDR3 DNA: TGTGCCAGCAGTGAGGCAGGAGGACGGACCTCCTACGAGCAGTACTTC; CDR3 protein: CASSEAGGRTSYEQYF
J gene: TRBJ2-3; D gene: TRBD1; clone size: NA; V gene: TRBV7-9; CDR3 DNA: TGTGCCAGCAGCCCCGACAGGGCCTTACGGAGTACGCAGTATTTT; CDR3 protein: CASSPDRALRSTQYF
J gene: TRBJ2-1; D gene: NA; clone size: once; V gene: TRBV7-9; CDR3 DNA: TGTGCCAGCAGCTTAGACATCAGGGTGAATGAGCAGTTCTTC; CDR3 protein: CASSLDIRVNEQFF
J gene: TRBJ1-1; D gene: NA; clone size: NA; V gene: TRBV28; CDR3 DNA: TGTGCCAGCACGGGGGACCTAAACACTGAAGCTTTCTTT; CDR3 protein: CASTGDLNTEAFF
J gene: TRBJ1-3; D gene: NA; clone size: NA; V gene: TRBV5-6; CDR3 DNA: TGTGCCAGCAGCTTGCCAGGTTCTGGAAACACCATATATTTT; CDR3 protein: CASSLPGSGNTIYF
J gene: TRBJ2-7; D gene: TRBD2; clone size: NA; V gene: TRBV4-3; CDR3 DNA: TGCGCCAGCAGCCAAGATCCCTCTAGCGGGAGAGGCGAGCAGTACTTC; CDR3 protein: CASSQDPSSGRGEQYF
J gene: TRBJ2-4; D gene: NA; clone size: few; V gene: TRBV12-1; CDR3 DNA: TGTGCCAGCAGCTTTCAGGGTACCAGGGCAAACATTCAGTACTTC; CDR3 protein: CASSFQGTRANIQYF
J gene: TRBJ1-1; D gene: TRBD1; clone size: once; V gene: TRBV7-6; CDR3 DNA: TGTGCCAGCAGCACAGGACAGGAAGAAGCTTTCTTT; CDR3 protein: CASSTGQEEAFF
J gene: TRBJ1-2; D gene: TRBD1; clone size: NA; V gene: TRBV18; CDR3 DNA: TGTGCCAGCTCACCGCGGGCCGGGACAGCTATTTCTTCGGGGTATGGCTACACCTTC; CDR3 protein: CASSPRAGTAISSGYGYTF
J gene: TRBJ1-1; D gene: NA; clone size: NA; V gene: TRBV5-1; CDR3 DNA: TGCGCCAGCAGCTTGGACAACCAAAGGGGGGCTTTCTTT; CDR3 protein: CASSLDNQRGAFF
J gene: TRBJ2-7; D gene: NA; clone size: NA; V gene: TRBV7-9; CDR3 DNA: TGTGCCAGCAGCCATAACGGAAAGGGAGATTACGAGCAGTACTTC; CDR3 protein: CASSHNGKGDYEQYF
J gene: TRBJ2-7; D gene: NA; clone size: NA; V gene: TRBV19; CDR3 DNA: TGTGCCAGTAAAAGACAGCAGAGCTCCTACGAGCAGTACTTC; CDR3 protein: CASKRQQSSYEQYF
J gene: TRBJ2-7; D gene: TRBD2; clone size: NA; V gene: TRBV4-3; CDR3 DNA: TGCGCCAGCAGCCAAGAGAGGCTAGCGGGTTTCGTCTACGAGCAGTACTTC; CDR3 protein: CASSQERLAGFVYEQYF
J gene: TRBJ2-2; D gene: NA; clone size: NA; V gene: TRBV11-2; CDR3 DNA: TGTGCCAGCAGCTTTTTTAAGGGACTGACCACCGGGGAGCTGTTTTTT; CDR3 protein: CASSFFKGLTTGELFF
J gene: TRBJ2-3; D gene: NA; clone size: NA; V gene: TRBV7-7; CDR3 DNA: TGTGCTAGCAGCCCCTCGGACAGTGGGGCAAGCACAGATACGCAGTATTTT; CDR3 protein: CASSPSDSGASTDTQYF
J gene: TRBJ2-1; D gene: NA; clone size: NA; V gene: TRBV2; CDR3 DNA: TGTGCCAGCAGTGAAGAAGGGGGGGACCACGGTGAGCAGTTCTTC; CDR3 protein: CASSEEGGDHGEQFF
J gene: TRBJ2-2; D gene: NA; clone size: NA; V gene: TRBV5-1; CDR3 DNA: TGCGCCAGCAGCTTGGCCACGGTGGCCGGGGAGCTGTTTTTT; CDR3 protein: CASSLATVAGELFF
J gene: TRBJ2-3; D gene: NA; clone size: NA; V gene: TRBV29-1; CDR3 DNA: TGCAGCGCCGTGGAGGGCGGGGTGGGTGTCGGTACGCAGTATTTT; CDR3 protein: CSAVEGGVGVGTQYF
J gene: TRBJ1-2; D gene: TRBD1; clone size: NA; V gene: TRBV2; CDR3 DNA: TGTGCCAGCAGGGAGGACAGGGTAACGAACTATGGCTACACCTTC; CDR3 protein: CASREDRVTNYGYTF
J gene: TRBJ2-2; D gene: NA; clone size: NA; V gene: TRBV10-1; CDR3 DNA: TGCGCCAGCAGTTTGGAGGCGCTGAACACCGGGGAGCTGTTTTTT; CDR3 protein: CASSLEALNTGELFF
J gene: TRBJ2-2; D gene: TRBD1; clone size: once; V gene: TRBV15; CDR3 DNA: TGTGCCACCAGCAGCATCTTTAGGGGGCGGAACACCGGGGAGCTGTTTTTT; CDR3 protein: CATSSIFRGRNTGELFF
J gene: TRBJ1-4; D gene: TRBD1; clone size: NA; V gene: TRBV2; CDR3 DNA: TGTGCCAGCAGTGAACCAGAGACAGGGCCGTCAACTAATGAAAAACTGTTTTTT; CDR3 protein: CASSEPETGPSTNEKLFF
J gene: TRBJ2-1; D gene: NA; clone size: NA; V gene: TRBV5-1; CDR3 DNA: TGCGCCAGCAGCTTGGATACGGGCTCCTACAATGAGCAGTTCTTC; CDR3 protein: CASSLDTGSYNEQFF
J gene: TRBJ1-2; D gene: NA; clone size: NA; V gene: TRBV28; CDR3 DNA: TGTGCCAGCAAATACCAAGGGGACTATGGCTACACCTTC; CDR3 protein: CASKYQGDYGYTF
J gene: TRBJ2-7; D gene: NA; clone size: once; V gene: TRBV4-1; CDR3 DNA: TGCGCCAGCACCCCAGCCCCCTCGGACAACTTGGCCACCTACGAGCAGTACTTC; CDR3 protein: CASTPAPSDNLATYEQYF
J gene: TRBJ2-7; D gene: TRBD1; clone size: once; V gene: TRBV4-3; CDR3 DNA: TGCGCCAGCAGCCAAGAACGCGGATCGACAGGGGTCGAGCAGTACTTC; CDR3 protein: CASSQERGSTGVEQYF
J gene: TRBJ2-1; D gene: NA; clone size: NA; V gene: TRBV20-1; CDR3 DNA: TGCAGTGCTAGTCAAAGCGGTAATGAGCAGTTCTTC; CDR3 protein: CSASQSGNEQFF
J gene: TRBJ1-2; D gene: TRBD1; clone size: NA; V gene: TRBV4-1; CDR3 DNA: TGCGCCAGCAGCCAGGAGGGAGGACAGGGGCGGAGCTACACCTTC; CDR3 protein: CASSQEGGQGRSYTF
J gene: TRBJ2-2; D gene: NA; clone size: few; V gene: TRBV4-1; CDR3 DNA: TGCGCCAGCAGGTACGGTACGAACACCGGGGAGCTGTTTTTT; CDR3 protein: CASRYGTNTGELFF
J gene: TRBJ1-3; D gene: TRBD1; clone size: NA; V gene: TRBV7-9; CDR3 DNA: TGTGCCAGCAGCTTGACAGGGGCGAGCACCATATATTTT; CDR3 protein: CASSLTGASTIYF
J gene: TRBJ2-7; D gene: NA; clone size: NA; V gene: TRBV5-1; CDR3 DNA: TGCGCCAGCAGCTTGGACAGGGCAGACTACGAGCAGTACTTC; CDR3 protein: CASSLDRADYEQYF